One and the same sample provided the 24 T cell receptor beta chains below, sequenced in a study of CD8+CD57+ T cells in acquired aplastic anemia. TCR beta VDJ and CDR3 profiles were obtained from a genomic DNA template. TCRdb ran MiXCR on the reads and lists one entry per CDR3 protein. The table shows around 430,000 distinct CDR3 sequences, with more than 25% occurring only once. Whoever was chosen for sequencing had shown CD8+CD57+ cell expansion by flow cytometry. Sequencing was performed on sorted CD4+, CD8+, or CD8+CD57+ T cells (not recorded which) from PBMCs. The source is a human donor with aplastic anemia.

This clonotype was detected only a few times. This rearrangement joins TRBV2 to TRBJ2-3; TRBD2 agrees at 13 bases. The J segment lost 3 bases and the V segment lost 8 bases, leaving 2 bases of the junction unmatched. CDR3 length: 14 amino acids. The germline CDR1 and CDR2 sequences are SNHLY and FYNNEI. Here the CDR3 DNA reads TGTGCCAGCGGGACTAGCGGGATAACAGATACGCAGTATTTT. It yields the protein CASGTSGITDTQYF.

This clonotype was seen many times. The genes are TRBV6-4 and TRBJ1-6; maybe TRBD1 (6 bases). CDR3 length: 14 residues. CDR1 is MRHNA, CDR2 SNTAGT, per germline. V was cut by 9 bases and J by 9 bases, with 18 bases left in between. The CDR3 nucleotides read TGTGCCAGAAGCCGGGACACAGCGTTTTCACCCCTCCACTTT. This codes for CARSRDTAFSPLHF.

At least ten counts were recorded for this clonotype. The chain couples TRBV24-1 to TRBJ2-1; D is perhaps TRBD2 (6 bases). The CDR3 is 17 residues long. CDR1 is KGHDR and CDR2 is SFDVKD in the germline V gene. Deletions cut 3 bases from V and 7 bases from J, with 21 bases between. The CDR3 protein is CATSDGGAGPPVNEQFF. CDR3 coding DNA: TGTGCCACCAGTGATGGAGGGGCGGGTCCACCCGTAAATGAGCAGTTCTTC.

This chain connects TRBV11-2 to TRBJ2-1; 8 bases map to TRBD2. V was clipped by 5 bases and J by 4 bases; unmatched bases: 7. Germline CDR1 and CDR2: SGHAT and FQNNGV. This CDR3 contains 15 residues. The CDR3 sequence: CASSPGGDQYNEQFF. The DNA of the CDR3 is TGTGCCAGCAGCCCGGGGGGGGACCAGTACAATGAGCAGTTCTTC.

J is TRBJ1-5 and V is TRBV6-5; 7 positions agree with TRBD1. The germline gives CDR1 MNHEY, CDR2 SVGAGI. V lost 0 bases to trimming and J lost 3 bases; unmatched junction nucleotides: 2. This CDR3 spans 15 amino acids. CDR3 in amino acids: CASSYSTGNNQPQHF. In DNA form, the CDR3 reads TGTGCCAGCAGTTACTCGACAGGGAACAATCAGCCCCAGCATTTT.

The gene calls are TRBV2 and TRBJ1-2; no firm D call. V was clipped by 6 bases and J by 7 bases, with 6 bases between them. CDR1 and CDR2 from the germline V gene are SNHLY and FYNNEI. The CDR3 length is 10 residues. In DNA, the CDR3 is TGTGCCAGCAGCCCCAGTGGCTACACCTTC. This codes for CASSPSGYTF.

This clonotype was seen at least ten times. V gene TRBV7-2 combines with J gene TRBJ1-5, with D perhaps matching TRBD1 (6 bases). CDR3 length: 14 residues. Germline CDR1 reads SGHTA; CDR2 reads FQGNSA. The V and J ends lost 2 bases and 5 bases respectively, with 10 bases between them. DNA of the CDR3: TGTGCCAGCAGCTTACTAGGGGGAGATCAGCCCCAGCATTTT. Its translation: CASSLLGGDQPQHF.

At least ten counts were recorded for this clonotype. The chain employs TRBV7-9 and TRBJ2-3; a possible D gene is TRBD1 (6 bases). Looked up from germline, CDR1 is SEHNR and CDR2 is FQNEAQ (reference sequence). V was shortened by 4 bases and J by 5 bases, with 10 bases between the two germline ends. The CDR3 loop spans 13 amino acids. The CDR3 nucleotides are TGTGCCAGCAGCTGGGGCAGGGGAGATACGCAGTATTTT. Translating it yields CASSWGRGDTQYF. Full variable domain (missing parts from reference TRBV7-9 and TRBJ2-3): DTGVSQNPRHKITKRGQNVTFRCDPISEHNRLYWYRQTLGQGPEFLTYFQNEAQLEKSRLLSDRFSAERPKGSFSTLEIQRTEQGDSAMYLCASSWGRGDTQYFGPGTRLTVL.

This clonotype was counted many times. This chain links TRBV25-1 with TRBJ2-5, with D perhaps TRBD2 (6 bases). V was clipped by 3 bases and J by 5 bases, with 25 bases between them. The CDR3 consists of 18 residues. CDR1 MGHDK and CDR2 SYGVNS come from the germline V gene. The CDR3 DNA reads as TGTGCCAGCAGTGATACAATAACAGGAGATTACCGGGGGGAGACCCAGTACTTC. Protein sequence: CASSDTITGDYRGETQYF.

The chain has TRBV30 and TRBJ2-5; 7 nucleotides align to TRBD2. V dropped 5 bases and J dropped 10; count of bases not matched to a gene: 10. The CDR3 runs to 12 residues. The germline V gene has CDR1 GTSNPN and CDR2 SVGIG (reference sequence). The CDR3 sequence: CAWGTASGGQYF. CDR3 DNA sequence: TGTGCCTGGGGGACTGCTTCGGGGGGCCAGTACTTC.

This clonotype has more than one count but fewer than ten. The V and J genes are TRBV20-1 and TRBJ1-4; weak D call: TRBD1 (6 bases). Germline lookup yields CDR1 DFQATT and CDR2 SNEGSKA (reference sequence). V gave up 4 bases and J gave up 8 bases, with 11 bases separating them. This CDR3 has 12 residues. The CDR3 region is CSANRGGEKLFF. CDR3 DNA sequence: TGCAGTGCTAATAGGGGGGGGGAAAAACTGTTTTTT.

This clonotype was counted many times. CDR3 region: CATFCGRGEETQYF. The CDR3 region has the DNA TGTGCCACCTTCTGCGGAAGGGGTGAAGAGACCCAGTACTTC. V usage is TRBV24-1 and J usage is TRBJ2-5; tentatively, D is TRBD1 (5 bases). V was clipped by 9 bases and J by 3 bases, with 16 bases between them. The CDR3 spans 14 residues. Germline V gene lookup returns CDR1 KGHDR and CDR2 SFDVKD.

The chain combines TRBV2 with TRBJ2-7, with TRBD1 matching 8 bases. CDR3 length: 14 residues. The germline V gene has CDR1 SNHLY and CDR2 FYNNEI. The V segment lost 6 bases and the J segment 7 bases; nucleotides outside the gene matches: 11. CDR3 sequence (DNA): TGTGCCAGCAGACTAGACAGGGGAAAACGGGAGCAGTACTTC. It specifies CASRLDRGKREQYF.

On this clonotype: It is likely a read error, because the conserved phenylalanine at the end of the CDR3 is missing. This chain links TRBV19 with TRBJ1-2, with D possibly matching TRBD1 (6 bases). There are 19 residues in the CDR3. The germline V gene encodes CDR1 LNHDA and CDR2 SQIVND (reference sequence). The V gene lost 2 bases and the J gene lost 5 bases, with 27 bases spanning the gap. CDR3 protein: CASSILPAQGSARAYGYTL. The CDR3 bases are TGTGCCAGTAGTATACTCCCGGCACAGGGAAGTGCCAGGGCTTATGGCTACACCCTC.

The chain couples TRBV6-1 to TRBJ2-7; D is possibly TRBD2 (6 bases). The CDR3 runs to 15 residues. From germline, CDR1 is MNHNS and CDR2 SASEGT. Trimming removed 2 bases from V and 0 bases from J, with 11 bases in between. CDR3 bases: TGTGCCAGCAGTGAACCAGGCGGGAACTCCTACGAGCAGTACTTC. Amino acids: CASSEPGGNSYEQYF.

The table lists this clonotype with a few counts. V usage is TRBV2 and J usage is TRBJ1-2; D gene ambiguous. Germline V gene sequence: CDR1 SNHLY, CDR2 FYNNEI. The V end lost 4 bases, the J end lost 4 bases, and 13 bases lay between the germline ends. The CDR3 extends over 14 amino acids. Written as DNA, the CDR3 is TGTGCCAGCAGTGCTGAGCAGGCAAGCTATGGCTACACCTTC. It yields the protein CASSAEQASYGYTF.

The chain recombines TRBV7-9 with TRBJ2-1; 8 nucleotides align to TRBD2. V lost 0 bases to trimming and J lost 7 bases; unmatched junction nucleotides: 5. In germline, CDR1 is SEHNR, CDR2 FQNEAQ (reference sequence). CDR3 length equals 15 residues. CDR3 sequence: CASSLASGGRNEQFF. The CDR3 nucleotides read TGTGCCAGCAGCTTAGCCAGCGGGGGCCGTAATGAGCAGTTCTTC.

In this sample, this clonotype turned up a few times. The chain joins TRBV9 to TRBJ1-3; no firm D call. CDR1 and CDR2 from the germline V gene are SGDLS and YYNGEE. This CDR3 has 16 amino acids. V was trimmed by 0 bases and J by 1 base, leaving 11 bases between them. The CDR3, as DNA: TGTGCCAGCAGCGTAGCCCCGACGGGTTCTGGAAACACCATATATTTT. This encodes CASSVAPTGSGNTIYF.

This clonotype occurred a few times. The conserved final phenylalanine or tryptophan is absent from the CDR3, which likely points to a read error. The V and J genes are TRBV12-3 or TRBV12-4 and TRBJ2-7, with TRBD2 matching 12 bases. The CDR3 sequence is 17 residues long. CDR3 in DNA: TGCGCCAGCAGCCAACCGACTAGCGGGAGAAACTCCTACGAGCAGTACCTC. Translated, it gives CASSQPTSGRNSYEQYL.

For this clonotype: The junction and the germline gene differ at one end; a read error may be behind it. This CDR3 reads CASSAGLDGYSNQPQHF. In DNA form, the CDR3 reads TGTGCCAGCAGTGCGGGCTTGGACGGCTATAGCAATCAGCCCCAGCATTTT. This chain links TRBV10-3 with TRBJ1-5; no clear D gene. In germline, CDR1 is ENHRY, CDR2 SYGVKD. The CDR3 covers 17 residues.

In this sample, this clonotype turned up many times. This chain joins TRBV20-1 and TRBJ1-5; D possibly corresponds to TRBD1 (5 bases). Trimming stripped 1 base from V and 7 bases from J, with 11 bases between. This CDR3 is 13 amino acids long. Germline CDR1 DFQATT, CDR2 SNEGSKA (reference sequence). This chain's CDR3 is CSARGGVEQPQHF. The CDR3 bases are TGCAGTGCTAGAGGGGGGGTCGAACAGCCCCAGCATTTT.

This clonotype was counted a single time. This may be a read error: a much more frequent sequence differs by one nucleotide. The chain carries TRBV9 and TRBJ1-5; D is undetermined. This CDR3 spans 14 amino acids. Per the germline V gene, CDR1 is SGDLS and CDR2 is YYNGEE. The CDR3 here is CASSGNGGNQLQHF. The CDR3 DNA is TGTGCCAGCAGCGGTAACGGAGGCAATCAGCTCCAGCATTTT. The variable domain in full, completed from reference TRBV9 and TRBJ1-5, reads DSGVTQTPKHLITATGQRVTLRCSPRSGDLSVYWYQQSLDQGLQFLIQYYNGEERAKGNILERFSAQQFPDLHSELNLSSLELGDSALYFCASSGNGGNQLQHFGDGTRLSIL.

This clonotype has only a few counts. V usage is TRBV7-2 and J usage is TRBJ2-1, with D possibly matching TRBD2 (5 bases). This CDR3 has 11 residues. The V and J ends lost 4 bases and 9 bases respectively, with 7 bases between them. Looked up from germline, CDR1 is SGHTA and CDR2 is FQGNSA. CDR3 loop: CASSYRGEQFF. CDR3 in DNA: TGTGCCAGCAGCTACCGGGGTGAGCAGTTCTTC. Supplemented by reference TRBV7-2 and TRBJ2-1, the full variable domain reads GAGVSQSPSNKVTEKGKDVELRCDPISGHTALYWYRQSLGQGLEFLIYFQGNSAPDKSGLPSDRFSAERTGGSVSTLTIQRTQQEDSAVYLCASSYRGEQFFGPGTRLTVL.

This chain uses TRBV11-1 with TRBJ2-5, with D tentatively TRBD1 (6 bases). The germline V gene encodes CDR1 SGHAT and CDR2 FQDESV (reference sequence). The V and J ends lost 2 bases and 7 bases respectively, with 17 bases between them. CDR3 length equals 15 residues. For the CDR3, the DNA is TGTGCCAGCAGCTTAAGGGGTGTACAGGGACGGACCCAGTACTTC. This translates into CASSLRGVQGRTQYF.